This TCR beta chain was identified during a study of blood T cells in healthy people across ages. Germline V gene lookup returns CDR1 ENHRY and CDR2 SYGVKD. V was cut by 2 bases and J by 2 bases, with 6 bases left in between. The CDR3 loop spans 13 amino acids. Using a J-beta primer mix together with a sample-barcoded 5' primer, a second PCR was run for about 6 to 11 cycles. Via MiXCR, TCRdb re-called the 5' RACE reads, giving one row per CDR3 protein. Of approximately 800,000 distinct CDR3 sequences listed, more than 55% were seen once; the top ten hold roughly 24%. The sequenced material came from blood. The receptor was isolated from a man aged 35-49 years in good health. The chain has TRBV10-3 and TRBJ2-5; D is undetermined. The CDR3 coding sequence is TGTGCCATCAGTGAGGGCGATCAAGAGACCCAGTACTTC. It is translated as CAISEGDQETQYF.